These 14 T cell receptor beta chains were all obtained from the same sample, sequenced in a study of T-cell memory formation after mild COVID-19. TCRdb called the 5' RACE reads again in MiXCR, with one record for every CDR3 protein. The data show around 100,000 distinct CDR3 sequences, over 8.5% seen once. Sequencing was carried out using PBMCs or a T cell subset sorted from them (not recorded which). The receptor set was obtained from a young man who had mild COVID-19 (a few samples of this study predate the infection). Cell type and time point are not known.

The chain joins TRBV6-5 to TRBJ1-2; no firm D call. The CDR3 has 15 residues. CDR1 is MNHEY, CDR2 SVGAGI, per germline. Trimming shortened V by 2 bases and J by 4 bases, and 14 bases separated the two germline ends. The CDR3 loop reads CASSYTSAASYGYTF. CDR3 nucleotide sequence: TGTGCCAGCAGTTACACGTCAGCGGCCTCCTATGGCTACACCTTC.

The chain is built from TRBV7-2 and TRBJ2-3; D tentatively reads TRBD1 or TRBD2 (6 bases each). Trimming pared 3 bases from V and 4 bases from J, leaving 8 bases between. Germline assignment: CDR1 SGHTA and CDR2 FQGNSA. The CDR3 contains 13 residues. CDR3 region: CASSFGGPDTQYF. In DNA, the CDR3 is TGTGCCAGCAGCTTCGGGGGCCCAGATACGCAGTATTTT.

The chain is built from TRBV7-9 and TRBJ2-1; 8 bases match TRBD1. V gave up 11 bases and J gave up 5 bases; unmatched junction bases: 11. CDR1 SEHNR and CDR2 FQNEAQ come from the germline V gene (reference sequence). The CDR3 consists of 14 residues. The CDR3 spells CAGRTGWVDNEQFF. In nucleotides, the CDR3 is TGTGCCGGGAGGACAGGGTGGGTGGACAATGAGCAGTTCTTC.

The V and J genes are TRBV27 and TRBJ1-2; 9 positions match TRBD1. J lost 4 bases, V lost 2 bases, and 5 bases had no gene match. The CDR3 sequence is 15 residues long. Germline values: CDR1 MNHEY, CDR2 SMNVEV (reference sequence). CDR3 region: CASSLTGTGRYGYTF. DNA of the CDR3: TGTGCCAGCAGTTTAACCGGGACAGGGCGCTATGGCTACACCTTC.

This clonotype was seen a few times. The rearrangement joins TRBV4-1 to TRBJ2-1; no clear D. The CDR3 length is 14 residues. V lost 3 bases to trimming and J lost 7 bases, with 13 bases between them. Per germline, CDR1 MGHRA and CDR2 YSYEKL. CDR3 DNA: TGCGCCAGCAGCCAGGTGGTTAGTGGGAATGAGCAGTTCTTC. This translates into CASSQVVSGNEQFF.

Only a few counts were recorded for this clonotype. J is TRBJ2-7 and V is TRBV9, with 7 nucleotides matching TRBD2. There are 13 residues in the CDR3. V dropped 0 bases and J dropped 6; count of bases not matched to a gene: 3. Per germline, CDR1 SGDLS and CDR2 YYNGEE. The CDR3 loop is CASSVGTRGEQYF. For the CDR3, the DNA is TGTGCCAGCAGCGTAGGGACTAGGGGCGAGCAGTACTTC.

The chain employs TRBV12-3 or TRBV12-4 and TRBJ1-6; 10 nucleotides line up with TRBD1. The V segment lost 1 base and the J segment 10 bases; nucleotides outside the gene matches: 4. This CDR3 region has 15 residues. The DNA of the CDR3 is TGTGCCAGCAGTTTAGTGGGACAGGGGTTATCACCCCTCCACTTT. It translates to CASSLVGQGLSPLHF.

J is TRBJ1-5 and V is TRBV7-9; 7 bases line up with TRBD1. V was clipped by 8 bases and J by 3 bases; unmatched bases: 1. This CDR3 is built from 12 residues. Germline V lookup: CDR1 SEHNR, CDR2 FQNEAQ (reference sequence). DNA of the CDR3: TGTGCCAGCGGACAGGACAATCAGCCCCAGCATTTT. Its translation: CASGQDNQPQHF.

The chain links TRBV18 to TRBJ1-5, with D unclear. The CDR3 spans 14 residues. Germline CDR1 is KGHSH and CDR2 is LQKENI. Trimming removed 4 bases from V and 0 bases from J, with 7 bases in between. CDR3 sequence: CASSRVDSNQPQHF. DNA for the CDR3: TGTGCCAGCTCACGGGTAGATAGCAATCAGCCCCAGCATTTT.

The CDR3 is CASTILPGGVAFF. The DNA of the CDR3 is TGTGCCAGCACCATTCTCCCGGGGGGGGTCGCTTTCTTT. The chain employs TRBV7-9 and TRBJ1-1; possible D gene TRBD1, 5 bases. The CDR3 spans 13 residues. Germline-derived CDR1 and CDR2 are SEHNR and FQNEAQ (reference sequence). V shed 7 bases and J shed 11 bases, with 20 bases lying between them.

This clonotype was detected ten times or more. The chain recombines TRBV6-5 with TRBJ1-5; D unresolved. Germline CDR1 MNHEY, CDR2 SVGAGI. V lost 5 bases and J lost 2, with 16 bases in between. The CDR3 totals 16 residues. Written as DNA, the CDR3 is TGTGCCAGCAGTGCAACTTACAAAACGGGCAATCAGCCCCAGCATTTT. It codes for CASSATYKTGNQPQHF.

The V gene is TRBV25-1, the J gene TRBJ1-2; possibly TRBD1 for D (5 bases). Trimming took 8 bases from V and 4 from J, leaving 8 bases between them. CDR1 is MGHDK, CDR2 SYGVNS, per germline. This CDR3 spans 11 amino acids. The DNA of the CDR3 is TGTGCCAGCGGGGGACTCTATGGCTACACCTTC. Its protein is CASGGLYGYTF.

This clonotype was seen repeatedly, ten times or more. The gene calls are TRBV4-2 and TRBJ2-3; 7 bases agree with TRBD2. CDR1 is LGHNA, CDR2 YNFKEQ, per germline. V lost 5 bases to trimming and J lost 0 bases; unmatched junction nucleotides: 5. The CDR3 consists of 15 residues. The CDR3 loop reads CASSSGLESTDTQYF. In DNA, the CDR3 is TGTGCCAGCAGCTCTGGACTAGAGAGCACAGATACGCAGTATTTT.

This clonotype was seen at least ten times. The chain joins TRBV28 to TRBJ2-7; perhaps TRBD1 as D (5 bases). The CDR3 length is 15 residues. V lost 2 bases, J lost 5 bases, and 16 bases lay in between. Germline values: CDR1 MDHEN, CDR2 SYDVKM. The CDR3 sequence: CASSLTLGVMDEQYV. The CDR3 bases are TGTGCCAGCAGTTTAACGCTAGGGGTTATGGACGAGCAGTACGTC.